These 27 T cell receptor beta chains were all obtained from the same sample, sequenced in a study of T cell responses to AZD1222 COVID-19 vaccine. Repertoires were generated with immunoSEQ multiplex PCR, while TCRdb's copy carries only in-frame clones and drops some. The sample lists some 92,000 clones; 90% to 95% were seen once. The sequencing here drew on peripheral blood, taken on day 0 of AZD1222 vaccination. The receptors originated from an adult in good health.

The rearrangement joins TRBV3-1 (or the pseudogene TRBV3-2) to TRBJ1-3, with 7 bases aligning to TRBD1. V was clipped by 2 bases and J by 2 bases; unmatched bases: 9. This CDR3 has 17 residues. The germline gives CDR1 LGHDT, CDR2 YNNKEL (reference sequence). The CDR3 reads CASSQPFPDRAGNTIYF. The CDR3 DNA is TGTGCCAGCAGCCAACCCTTCCCTGACAGGGCTGGAAACACCATATATTTT.

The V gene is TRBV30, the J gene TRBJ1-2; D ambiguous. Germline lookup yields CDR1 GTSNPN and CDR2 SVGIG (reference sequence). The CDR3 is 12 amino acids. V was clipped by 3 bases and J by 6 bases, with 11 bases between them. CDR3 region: CAWSVKSHGYTF. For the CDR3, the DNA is TGTGCCTGGAGCGTAAAGTCCCATGGCTACACCTTC.

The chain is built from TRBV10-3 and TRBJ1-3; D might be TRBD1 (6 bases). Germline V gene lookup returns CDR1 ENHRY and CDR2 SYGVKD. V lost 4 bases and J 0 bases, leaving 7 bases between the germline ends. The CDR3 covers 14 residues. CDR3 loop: CAISVQGSGNTIYF. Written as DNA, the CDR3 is TGTGCCATCAGTGTACAGGGCTCTGGAAACACCATATATTTT.

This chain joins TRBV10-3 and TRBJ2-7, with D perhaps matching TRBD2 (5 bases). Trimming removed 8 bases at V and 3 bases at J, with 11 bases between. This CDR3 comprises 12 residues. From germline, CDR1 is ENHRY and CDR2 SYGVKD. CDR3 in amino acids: CAISMSGYEQYF. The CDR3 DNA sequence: TGTGCCATCTCTATGAGCGGCTACGAGCAGTACTTC.

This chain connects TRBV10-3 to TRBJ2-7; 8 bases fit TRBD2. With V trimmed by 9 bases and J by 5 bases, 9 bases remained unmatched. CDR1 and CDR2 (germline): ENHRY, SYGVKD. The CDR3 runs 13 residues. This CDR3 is CAITDNGGDEQYF. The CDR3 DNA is TGTGCCATTACGGACAACGGGGGGGACGAGCAGTACTTC.

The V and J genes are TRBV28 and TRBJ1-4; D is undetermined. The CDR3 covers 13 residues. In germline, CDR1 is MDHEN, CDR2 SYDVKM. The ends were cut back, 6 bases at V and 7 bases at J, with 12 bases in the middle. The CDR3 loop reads CASRDPGTEKLFF. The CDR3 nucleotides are TGTGCCAGCAGGGACCCGGGCACTGAAAAACTGTTTTTT.

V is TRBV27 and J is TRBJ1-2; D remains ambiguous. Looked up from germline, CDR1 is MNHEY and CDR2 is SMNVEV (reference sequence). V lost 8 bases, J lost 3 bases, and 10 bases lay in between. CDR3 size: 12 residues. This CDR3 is CASGRRDYGYTF. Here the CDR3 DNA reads TGTGCCAGCGGTAGAAGGGACTATGGCTACACCTTC.

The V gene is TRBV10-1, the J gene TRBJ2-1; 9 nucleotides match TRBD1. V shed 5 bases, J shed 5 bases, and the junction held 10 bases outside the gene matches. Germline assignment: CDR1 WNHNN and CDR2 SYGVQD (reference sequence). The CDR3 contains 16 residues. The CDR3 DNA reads TGCGCCAGCAGTAACCCGGGACAGGGAGGTAACAATGAGCAGTTCTTC. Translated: CASSNPGQGGNNEQFF.

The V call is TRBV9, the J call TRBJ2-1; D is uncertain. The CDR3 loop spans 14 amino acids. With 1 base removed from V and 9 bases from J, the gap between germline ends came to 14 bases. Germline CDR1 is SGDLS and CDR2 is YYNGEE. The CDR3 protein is CASSVFSSPPEQFF. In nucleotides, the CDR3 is TGTGCCAGCAGCGTATTTAGCTCTCCCCCTGAGCAGTTCTTC.

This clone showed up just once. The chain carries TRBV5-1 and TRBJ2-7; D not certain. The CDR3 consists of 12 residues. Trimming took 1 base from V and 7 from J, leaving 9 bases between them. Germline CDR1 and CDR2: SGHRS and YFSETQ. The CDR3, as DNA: TGCGCCAGCAGCTTGTCATTGAGTGAGCAGTACTTC. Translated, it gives CASSLSLSEQYF.

CDR3 DNA sequence: TGTGCCAGCTCACCTAGCGGGGGGGCCGGTGAGCAGTACTTC. This codes for CASSPSGGAGEQYF. V and J are TRBV18 and TRBJ2-7; 11 positions match TRBD2. The CDR3 has 14 amino acids. Germline CDR1 reads KGHSH; CDR2 reads LQKENI. J gave up 7 bases and V 3 bases, and 5 bases lay outside the gene matches.

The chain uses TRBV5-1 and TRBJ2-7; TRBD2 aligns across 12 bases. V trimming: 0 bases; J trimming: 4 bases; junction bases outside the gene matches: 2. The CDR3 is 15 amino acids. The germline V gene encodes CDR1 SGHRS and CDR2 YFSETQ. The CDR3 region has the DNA TGCGCCAGCAGCTTGGGACTAGCGGGGGAGTACGAGCAGTACTTC. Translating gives CASSLGLAGEYEQYF.

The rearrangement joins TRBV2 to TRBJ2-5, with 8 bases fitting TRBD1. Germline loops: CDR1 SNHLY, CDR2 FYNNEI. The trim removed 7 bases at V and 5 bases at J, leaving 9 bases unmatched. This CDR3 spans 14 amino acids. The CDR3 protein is CASTPGGALETQYF. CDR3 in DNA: TGTGCCAGCACCCCAGGGGGCGCATTGGAGACCCAGTACTTC. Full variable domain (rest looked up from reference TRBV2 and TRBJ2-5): EPEVTQTPSHQVTQMGQEVILRCVPISNHLYFYWYRQILGQKVEFLVSFYNNEISEKSEIFDDQFSVERPDGSNFTLKIRSTKLEDSAMYFCASTPGGALETQYFGPGTRLLVL.

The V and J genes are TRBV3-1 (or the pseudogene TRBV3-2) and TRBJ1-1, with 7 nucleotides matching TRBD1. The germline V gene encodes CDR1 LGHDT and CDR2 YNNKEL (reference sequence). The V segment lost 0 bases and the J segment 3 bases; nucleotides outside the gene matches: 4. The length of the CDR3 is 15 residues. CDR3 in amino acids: CASSQEGRGHTEAFF. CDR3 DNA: TGTGCCAGCAGCCAAGAAGGGAGGGGGCACACTGAAGCTTTCTTT.

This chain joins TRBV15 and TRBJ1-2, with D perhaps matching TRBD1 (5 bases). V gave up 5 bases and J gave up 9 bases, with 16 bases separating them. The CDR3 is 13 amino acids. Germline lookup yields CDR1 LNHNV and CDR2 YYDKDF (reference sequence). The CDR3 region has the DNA TGTGCCACCAGCGGGGACTTCAACGCCCGCTACACCTTC. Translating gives CATSGDFNARYTF.

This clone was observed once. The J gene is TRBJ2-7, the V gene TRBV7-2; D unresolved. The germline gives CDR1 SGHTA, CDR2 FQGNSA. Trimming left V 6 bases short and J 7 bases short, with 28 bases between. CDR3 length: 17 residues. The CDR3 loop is CASSFDPYRMILGEQYF. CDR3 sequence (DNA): TGTGCCAGCAGTTTTGACCCCTATAGGATGATCCTCGGGGAGCAGTACTTC.

The CDR3 region is CASTPSGQPNSPLHF. CDR3 DNA: TGTGCCAGCACCCCTTCTGGACAGCCAAATTCACCCCTCCACTTT. The J gene is TRBJ1-6, the V gene TRBV6-2 or TRBV6-3, with a possible D match to TRBD1 (6 bases). This CDR3 region has 15 residues. V gave up 7 bases and J gave up 7 bases, with 17 bases separating them. Germline CDR1 and CDR2: MNHEY and SVGEGT.

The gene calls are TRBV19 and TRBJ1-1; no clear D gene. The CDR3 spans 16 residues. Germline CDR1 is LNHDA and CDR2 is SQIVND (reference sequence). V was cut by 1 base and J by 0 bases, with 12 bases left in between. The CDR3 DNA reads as TGTGCCAGTAGTATAGCATACGCCCTGATGAACACTGAAGCTTTCTTT. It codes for CASSIAYALMNTEAFF.

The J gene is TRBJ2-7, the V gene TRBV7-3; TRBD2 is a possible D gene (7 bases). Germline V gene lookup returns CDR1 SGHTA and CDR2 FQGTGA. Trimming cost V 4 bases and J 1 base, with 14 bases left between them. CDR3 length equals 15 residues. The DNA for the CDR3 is TGTGCCAGCAGCTACAGGGAGGGTGGATCCTACGAGCAGTACTTC. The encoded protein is CASSYREGGSYEQYF.

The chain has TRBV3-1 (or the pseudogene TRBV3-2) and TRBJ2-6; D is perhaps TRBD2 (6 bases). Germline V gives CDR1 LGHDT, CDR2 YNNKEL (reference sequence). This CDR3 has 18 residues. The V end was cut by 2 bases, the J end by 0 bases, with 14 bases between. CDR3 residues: CASSQTGAPLSGANVLTF. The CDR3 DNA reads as TGTGCCAGCAGCCAAACGGGAGCCCCCCTCTCTGGGGCCAACGTCCTGACTTTC.

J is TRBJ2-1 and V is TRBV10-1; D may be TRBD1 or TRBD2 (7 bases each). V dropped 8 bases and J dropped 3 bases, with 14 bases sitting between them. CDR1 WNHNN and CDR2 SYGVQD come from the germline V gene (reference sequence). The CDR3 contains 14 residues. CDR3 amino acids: CASGTGDYYNEQFF. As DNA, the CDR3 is TGCGCCAGCGGTACAGGGGACTACTACAATGAGCAGTTCTTC.

For the CDR3, the DNA is TGTGCCAGCAGCGTAGCCCCCGTTCCTGGCGAGCAGTACTTC. Its translation: CASSVAPVPGEQYF. The rearrangement joins TRBV9 to TRBJ2-7; the D is unclear. CDR3 length equals 14 residues. V was pared by 0 bases and J by 6 bases, with 13 bases between. Germline-derived CDR1 and CDR2 are SGDLS and YYNGEE.

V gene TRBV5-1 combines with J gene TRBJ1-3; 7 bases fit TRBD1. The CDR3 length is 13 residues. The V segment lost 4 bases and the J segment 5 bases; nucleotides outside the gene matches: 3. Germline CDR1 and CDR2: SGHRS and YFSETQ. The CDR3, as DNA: TGCGCCAGCAGCCTGGGACAGAGAAACACCATATATTTT. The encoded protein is CASSLGQRNTIYF.

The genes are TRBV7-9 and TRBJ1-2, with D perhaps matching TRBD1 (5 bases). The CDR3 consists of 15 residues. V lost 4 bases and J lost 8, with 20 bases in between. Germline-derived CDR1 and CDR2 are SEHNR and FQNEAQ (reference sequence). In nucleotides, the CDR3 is TGTGCCAGCAGCTCGACAGTGGAAGTGTGGAACGGCTACACCTTC. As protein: CASSSTVEVWNGYTF.

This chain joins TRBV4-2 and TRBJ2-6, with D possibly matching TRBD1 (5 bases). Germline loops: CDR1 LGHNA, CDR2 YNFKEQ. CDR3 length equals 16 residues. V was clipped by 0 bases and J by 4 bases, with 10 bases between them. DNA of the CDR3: TGTGCCAGCAGCCAAGATTCAGGGCTCGGGGCCAACGTCCTGACTTTC. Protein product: CASSQDSGLGANVLTF.

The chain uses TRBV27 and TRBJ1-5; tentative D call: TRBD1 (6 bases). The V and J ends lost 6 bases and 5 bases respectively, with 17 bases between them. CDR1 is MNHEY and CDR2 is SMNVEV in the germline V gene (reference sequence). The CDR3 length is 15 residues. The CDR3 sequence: CASSPQGFGHQPQHF. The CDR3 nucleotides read TGTGCCAGCAGCCCGCAGGGGTTCGGCCATCAGCCCCAGCATTTT.

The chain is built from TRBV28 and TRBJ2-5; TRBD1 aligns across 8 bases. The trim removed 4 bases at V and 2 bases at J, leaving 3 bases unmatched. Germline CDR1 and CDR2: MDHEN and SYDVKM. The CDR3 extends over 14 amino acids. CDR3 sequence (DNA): TGTGCCAGCAGTTCCCGGGACAGGCAAGAGACCCAGTACTTC. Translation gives CASSSRDRQETQYF.